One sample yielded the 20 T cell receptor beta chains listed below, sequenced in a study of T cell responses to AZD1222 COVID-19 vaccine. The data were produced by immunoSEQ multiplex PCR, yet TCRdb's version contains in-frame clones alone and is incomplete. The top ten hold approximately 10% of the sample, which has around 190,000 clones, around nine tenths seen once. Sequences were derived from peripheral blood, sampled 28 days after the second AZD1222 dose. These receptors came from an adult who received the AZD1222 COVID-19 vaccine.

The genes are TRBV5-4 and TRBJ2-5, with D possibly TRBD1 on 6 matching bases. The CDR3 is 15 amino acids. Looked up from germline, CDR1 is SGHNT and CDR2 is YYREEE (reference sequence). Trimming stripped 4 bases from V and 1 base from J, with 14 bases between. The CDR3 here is CASSPRTAFQETQYF. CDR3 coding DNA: TGTGCCAGCAGCCCCAGGACAGCTTTCCAAGAGACCCAGTACTTC.

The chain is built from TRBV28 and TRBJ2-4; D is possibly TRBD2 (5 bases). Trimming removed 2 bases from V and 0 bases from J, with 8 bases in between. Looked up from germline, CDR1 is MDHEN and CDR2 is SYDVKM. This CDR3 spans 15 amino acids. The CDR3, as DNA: TGTGCCAGCAGTTTAGGCGGGCTAGCCAAAAACATTCAGTACTTC. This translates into CASSLGGLAKNIQYF.

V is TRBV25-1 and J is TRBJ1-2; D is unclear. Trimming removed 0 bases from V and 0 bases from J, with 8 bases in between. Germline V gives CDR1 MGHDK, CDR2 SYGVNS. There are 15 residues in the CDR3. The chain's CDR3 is CASSEYGGANYGYTF. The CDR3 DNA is TGTGCCAGCAGTGAATACGGTGGCGCTAACTATGGCTACACCTTC.

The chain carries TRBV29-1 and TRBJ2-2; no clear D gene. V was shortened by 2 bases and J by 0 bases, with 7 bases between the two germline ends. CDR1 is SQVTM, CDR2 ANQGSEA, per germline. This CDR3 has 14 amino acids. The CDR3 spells CSVEKDSNTGELFF. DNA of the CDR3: TGCAGCGTTGAAAAGGATTCGAACACCGGGGAGCTGTTTTTT.

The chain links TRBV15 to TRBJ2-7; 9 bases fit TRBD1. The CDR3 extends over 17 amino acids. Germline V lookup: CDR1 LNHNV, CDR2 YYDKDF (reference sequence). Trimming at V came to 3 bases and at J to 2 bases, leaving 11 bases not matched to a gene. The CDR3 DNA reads TGTGCCACCAGCAGTGTACAGGGGGCCCGACCCCCCTACGAGCAGTACTTC. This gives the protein CATSSVQGARPPYEQYF.

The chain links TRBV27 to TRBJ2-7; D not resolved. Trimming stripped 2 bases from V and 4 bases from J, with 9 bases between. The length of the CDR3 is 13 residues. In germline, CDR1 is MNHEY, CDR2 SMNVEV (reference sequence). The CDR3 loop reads CASSLGGIYEQYF. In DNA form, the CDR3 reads TGTGCCAGCAGTTTAGGCGGAATATACGAGCAGTACTTC.

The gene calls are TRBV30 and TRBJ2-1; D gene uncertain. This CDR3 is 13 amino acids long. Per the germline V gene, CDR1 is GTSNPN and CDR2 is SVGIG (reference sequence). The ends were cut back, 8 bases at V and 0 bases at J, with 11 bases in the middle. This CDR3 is CAGTTNSYNEQFF. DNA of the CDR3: TGTGCCGGCACTACAAACTCCTACAATGAGCAGTTCTTC.

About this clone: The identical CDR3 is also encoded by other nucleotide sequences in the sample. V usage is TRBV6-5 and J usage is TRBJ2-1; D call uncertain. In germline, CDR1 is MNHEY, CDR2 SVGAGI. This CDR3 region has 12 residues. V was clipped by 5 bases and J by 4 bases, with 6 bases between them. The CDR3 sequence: CASSRPYNEQFF. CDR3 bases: TGTGCCAGCAGTAGACCGTACAATGAGCAGTTCTTC.

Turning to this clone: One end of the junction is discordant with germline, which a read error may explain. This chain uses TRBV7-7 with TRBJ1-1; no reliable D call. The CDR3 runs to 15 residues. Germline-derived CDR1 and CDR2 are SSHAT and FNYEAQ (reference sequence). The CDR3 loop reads CASSFLFKLNTEAFF. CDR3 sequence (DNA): TGTGCTAGCAGCTTCCTTTTCAAGTTGAACACTGAAGCTTTCTTT.

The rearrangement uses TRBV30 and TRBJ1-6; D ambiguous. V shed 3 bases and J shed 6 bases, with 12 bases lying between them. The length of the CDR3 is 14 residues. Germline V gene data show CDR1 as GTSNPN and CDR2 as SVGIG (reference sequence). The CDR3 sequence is CAWSPSRINSPLHF. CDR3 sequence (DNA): TGTGCCTGGAGCCCAAGCCGGATTAATTCACCCCTCCACTTT.

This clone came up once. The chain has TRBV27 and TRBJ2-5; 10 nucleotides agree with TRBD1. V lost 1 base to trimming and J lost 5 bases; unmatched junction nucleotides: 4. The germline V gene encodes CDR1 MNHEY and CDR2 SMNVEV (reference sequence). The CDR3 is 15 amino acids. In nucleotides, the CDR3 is TGTGCCAGCAGTTTATATGACAGGGGGCTCGAGACCCAGTACTTC. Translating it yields CASSLYDRGLETQYF.

CDR3 DNA: TGCAGTGCTAGCAGGACAGGGTGGGGGTTCTTC. It encodes CSASRTGWGFF. The chain has TRBV20-1 and TRBJ2-1, with TRBD1 identical over 8 bases. CDR1 DFQATT and CDR2 SNEGSKA come from the germline V gene (reference sequence). The CDR3 totals 11 residues. The junction had 7 bases not matched to a gene; V was cut back by 3 bases and J by 15 bases.

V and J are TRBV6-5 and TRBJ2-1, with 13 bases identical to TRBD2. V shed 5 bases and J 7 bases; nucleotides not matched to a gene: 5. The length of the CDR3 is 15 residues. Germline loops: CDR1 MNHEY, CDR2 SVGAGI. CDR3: CASSPGTSGENEQFF. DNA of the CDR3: TGTGCCAGCAGTCCGGGGACTAGCGGGGAGAATGAGCAGTTCTTC.

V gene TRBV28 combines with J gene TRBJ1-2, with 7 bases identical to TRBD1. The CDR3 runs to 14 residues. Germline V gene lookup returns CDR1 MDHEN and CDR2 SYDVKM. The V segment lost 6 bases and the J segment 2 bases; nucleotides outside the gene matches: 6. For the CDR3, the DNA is TGTGCCAGCAGGAGACAGGGTCCCAACTATGGCTACACCTTC. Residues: CASRRQGPNYGYTF.

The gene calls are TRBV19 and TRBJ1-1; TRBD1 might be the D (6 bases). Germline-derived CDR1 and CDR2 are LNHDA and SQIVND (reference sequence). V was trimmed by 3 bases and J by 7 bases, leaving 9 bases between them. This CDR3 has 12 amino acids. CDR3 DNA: TGTGCCAGTAGTATCAGGGGCGGTGAAGCTTTCTTT. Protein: CASSIRGGEAFF.

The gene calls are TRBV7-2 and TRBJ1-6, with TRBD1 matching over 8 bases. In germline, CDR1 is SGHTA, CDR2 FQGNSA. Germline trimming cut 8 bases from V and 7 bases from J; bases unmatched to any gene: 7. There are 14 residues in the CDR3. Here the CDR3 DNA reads TGTGCCAGCTTATCCGGGACAGGCAATTCACCCCTCCACTTT. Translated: CASLSGTGNSPLHF.

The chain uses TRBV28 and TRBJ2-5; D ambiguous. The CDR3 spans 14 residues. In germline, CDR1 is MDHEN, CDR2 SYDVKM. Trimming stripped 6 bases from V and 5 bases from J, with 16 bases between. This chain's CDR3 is CASSWSGLRETQYF. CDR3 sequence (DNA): TGTGCCAGCAGCTGGTCGGGTCTCCGGGAGACCCAGTACTTC.

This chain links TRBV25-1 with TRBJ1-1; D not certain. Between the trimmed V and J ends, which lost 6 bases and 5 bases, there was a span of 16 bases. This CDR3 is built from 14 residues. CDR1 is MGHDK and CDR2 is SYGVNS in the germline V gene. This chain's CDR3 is CASRSTPLGTEAFF. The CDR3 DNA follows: TGTGCCAGCAGATCAACACCCCTGGGGACTGAAGCTTTCTTT.

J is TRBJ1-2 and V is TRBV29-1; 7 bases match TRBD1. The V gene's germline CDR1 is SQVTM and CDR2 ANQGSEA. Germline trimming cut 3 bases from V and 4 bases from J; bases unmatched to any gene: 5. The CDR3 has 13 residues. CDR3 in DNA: TGCAGCGTTGAGCAGGGGGGGGGCTATGGCTACACCTTC. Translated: CSVEQGGGYGYTF.

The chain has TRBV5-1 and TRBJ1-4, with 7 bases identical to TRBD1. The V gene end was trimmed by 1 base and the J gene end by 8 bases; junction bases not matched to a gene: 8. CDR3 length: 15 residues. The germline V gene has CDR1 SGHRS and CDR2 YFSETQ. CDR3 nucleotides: TGCGCCAGCAGCTTGCCGGTACAGGGACAGGAAAAACTGTTTTTT. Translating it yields CASSLPVQGQEKLFF.